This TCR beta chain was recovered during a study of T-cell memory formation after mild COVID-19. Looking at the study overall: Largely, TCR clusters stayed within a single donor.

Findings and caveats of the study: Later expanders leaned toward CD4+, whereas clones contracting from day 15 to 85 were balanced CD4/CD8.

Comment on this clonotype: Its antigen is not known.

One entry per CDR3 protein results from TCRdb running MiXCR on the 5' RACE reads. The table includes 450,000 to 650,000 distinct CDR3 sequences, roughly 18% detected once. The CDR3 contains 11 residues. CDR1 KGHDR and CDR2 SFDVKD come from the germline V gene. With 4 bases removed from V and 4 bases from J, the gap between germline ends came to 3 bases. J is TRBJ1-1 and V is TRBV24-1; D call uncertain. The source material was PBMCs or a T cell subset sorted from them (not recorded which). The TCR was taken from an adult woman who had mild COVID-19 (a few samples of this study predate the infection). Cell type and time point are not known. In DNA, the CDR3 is TGTGCCACCAGTGACGCCACTGAAGCTTTCTTT. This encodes CATSDATEAFF.